These 24 T cell receptor beta chains originate from one sample sequenced in a study of radiation and T cells in renal cell carcinoma. Sequenced by immunoSEQ multiplex PCR; TCRdb stores in-frame clones only, minus some. The repertoire holds about 10,000 clones, with roughly three fifths as singletons. Noted treatment: treatment-naive control, cytoreductive nephrectomy. Sequencing used tumor tissue, obtained from a patient whose treatment was nephrectomy without radiotherapy. These TCRs come from a man in his forties or fifties with renal cell carcinoma.

A few counts support this clone. The CDR3 DNA follows: TGTGCCAGCAGTGAACCGCCGATCTACGAGCAGTACTTC. It is translated as CASSEPPIYEQYF. This chain uses TRBV6-1 with TRBJ2-7; D gene unclear. V was shortened by 2 bases and J by 3 bases, with 8 bases between the two germline ends. Germline V gene data show CDR1 as MNHNS and CDR2 as SASEGT. The CDR3 sequence is 13 residues long.

The chain couples TRBV30 to TRBJ2-7, with TRBD1 matching over 8 bases. The CDR3 totals 17 residues. Germline-derived CDR1 and CDR2 are GTSNPN and SVGIG (reference sequence). V was pared by 0 bases and J by 1 base, with 11 bases of the junction left unmatched. CDR3 residues: CAWSVQIRDRRSYEQYF. CDR3 DNA: TGTGCCTGGAGTGTACAGATAAGGGACAGGAGATCCTACGAGCAGTACTTC.

This clone was observed once. This chain joins TRBV7-9 and TRBJ2-1; possible D gene TRBD2, 5 bases. The germline CDR1 and CDR2 sequences are SEHNR and FQNEAQ (reference sequence). The CDR3 is 15 amino acids. V was clipped by 4 bases and J by 0 bases, with 10 bases between them. The CDR3 is CASSSPEGSYNEQFF. As DNA, the CDR3 is TGTGCCAGCAGCTCCCCCGAGGGCTCCTACAATGAGCAGTTCTTC.

This clone ranks as large. The chain employs TRBV27 and TRBJ2-3; TRBD1 is a possible D gene (6 bases). The CDR3 covers 15 residues. Germline assignment: CDR1 MNHEY and CDR2 SMNVEV (reference sequence). Between the trimmed V and J ends, which lost 4 bases and 1 base, there was a span of 12 bases. This CDR3 is CASSSGQSGTDTQYF. CDR3 in DNA: TGTGCCAGCAGTTCCGGACAGTCGGGCACAGATACGCAGTATTTT.

This chain uses TRBV7-6 with TRBJ2-1; possibly TRBD1 or TRBD2 for D (5 bases each). CDR1 and CDR2 (germline): SGHVS, FNYEAQ. The CDR3 extends over 14 amino acids. The V and J ends lost 5 bases and 6 bases respectively, with 14 bases between them. CDR3 DNA sequence: TGTGCCAGCAGCGTACTAACTGGGGGCAATGAGCAGTTCTTC. Translated, it gives CASSVLTGGNEQFF.

This clone was detected only once. V and J are TRBV11-1 and TRBJ1-1; 12 bases are shared with TRBD1. The CDR3 totals 16 residues. With 2 bases clipped from V and 4 bases from J, the junction kept 5 bases outside the gene matches. Germline lookup yields CDR1 SGHAT and CDR2 FQDESV (reference sequence). The CDR3 coding sequence is TGTGCCAGCAGCTTATCCGGGACAGGGGGCCGCACTGAAGCTTTCTTT. This translates into CASSLSGTGGRTEAFF.

Of note for this clone: Mismatch with germline at one junction end may stem from a read error. The chain employs TRBV6-1 and TRBJ2-5, with D perhaps TRBD1 or TRBD2 (5 bases each). The CDR3 runs to 14 residues. In germline, CDR1 is MNHNS, CDR2 SASEGT. CDR3 coding DNA: TGTGCCAGCAGTGTCGGGACGGTAGTAGAGGCCCAGTACTTC. Its translation: CASSVGTVVEAQYF.

The chain couples TRBV27 to TRBJ2-7; D ambiguous. The germline gives CDR1 MNHEY, CDR2 SMNVEV (reference sequence). The CDR3 contains 14 residues. The V gene lost 2 bases and the J gene lost 0 bases, with 8 bases spanning the gap. CDR3 sequence (DNA): TGTGCCAGCAGTTTAACCAGCAGCTCCTACGAGCAGTACGTC. Protein: CASSLTSSSYEQYV.

V usage is TRBV7-2 and J usage is TRBJ1-1, with 8 nucleotides matching TRBD1. This CDR3 has 15 amino acids. Trimming at V came to 0 bases and at J to 10 bases, leaving 10 bases not matched to a gene. Per the germline V gene, CDR1 is SGHTA and CDR2 is FQGNSA. The CDR3 region is CASSLASQGALLAFF. Here the CDR3 DNA reads TGTGCCAGCAGCTTAGCTTCCCAGGGGGCGCTTCTAGCTTTCTTT.

The chain combines TRBV6-5 with TRBJ1-1; D might be TRBD1 (5 bases). This CDR3 comprises 14 residues. Germline CDR1 MNHEY, CDR2 SVGAGI. V was clipped by 3 bases and J by 7 bases, with 15 bases between them. Here the CDR3 reads CASSYRIDSYEAFF. The CDR3 DNA is TGTGCCAGCAGTTATCGAATCGACAGTTATGAAGCTTTCTTT.

DNA for the CDR3: TGTGCCAGCAGCCAAACATTATACGAGCAGTACTTC. This gives the protein CASSQTLYEQYF. The V and J genes are TRBV11-2 and TRBJ2-5, with D hard to call. The J call may be incorrect, as the DNA end agrees better with TRBJ2-7. The CDR3 length is 12 residues. The germline CDR1 and CDR2 sequences are SGHAT and FQNNGV.

This chain uses TRBV7-2 with TRBJ2-7; 9 positions agree with TRBD2. Germline assignment: CDR1 SGHTA and CDR2 FQGNSA. V was pared by 6 bases and J by 3 bases, with 18 bases of the junction left unmatched. The CDR3 sequence is 18 residues long. Here the CDR3 DNA reads TGTGCCAGCAGACCCCTAGGAGGCGGGAGGGCTCCGGACTACGAGCAGTACTTC. It yields the protein CASRPLGGGRAPDYEQYF.

This clone was picked up a small number of times. V and J are TRBV7-2 and TRBJ1-1, with D uncertain. Trimming removed 8 bases at V and 11 bases at J, with 15 bases between. Germline assignment: CDR1 SGHTA and CDR2 FQGNSA. This CDR3 has 11 residues. DNA of the CDR3: TGTGCCAGCGTCAGTGTGGTCCAGGCTTTCTTT. The encoded protein is CASVSVVQAFF.

The rearrangement uses TRBV5-4 and TRBJ2-7; 8 bases map to TRBD1. The CDR3 consists of 15 residues. Germline CDR1 and CDR2: SGHNT and YYREEE (reference sequence). With 1 base clipped from V and 0 bases from J, the junction kept 3 bases outside the gene matches. Here the CDR3 DNA reads TGTGCCAGCAGCTTGAGGGACAGGCCCTCCTACGAGCAGTACGTC. It codes for CASSLRDRPSYEQYV.

The rearrangement uses TRBV6-4 and TRBJ1-2, with TRBD1 matching over 8 bases. Germline V gene lookup returns CDR1 MRHNA and CDR2 SNTAGT. The CDR3 totals 15 residues. After removal of 3 bases from V and 0 bases from J, the junction contained 3 bases not matched to a gene. DNA for the CDR3: TGTGCCAGCAGTGAGGGGACAGGCACTAACTATGGCTACACCTTC. Protein product: CASSEGTGTNYGYTF.

The V and J genes are TRBV28 and TRBJ1-5; D gene uncertain. The CDR3 has 12 residues. CDR1 is MDHEN, CDR2 SYDVKM, per germline. The V and J ends lost 7 bases and 4 bases respectively, with 8 bases between them. The CDR3 DNA reads TGTGCCAGCATAAGTGGGAATCAGCCCCAGCATTTT. Residues: CASISGNQPQHF.

The chain employs TRBV27 and TRBJ2-7; D ambiguous. CDR3 length equals 16 residues. CDR1 and CDR2 from the germline V gene are MNHEY and SMNVEV (reference sequence). V lost 0 bases to trimming and J lost 7 bases, with 19 bases between them. CDR3: CASSLSRRILVGEQYF. The CDR3 nucleotides read TGTGCCAGCAGTTTATCCCGAAGGATCCTGGTTGGAGAGCAGTACTTC.

The chain couples TRBV5-4 to TRBJ2-7, with 7 bases matching TRBD2. The CDR3 sequence is 15 residues long. Germline V lookup: CDR1 SGHNT, CDR2 YYREEE (reference sequence). V dropped 2 bases and J dropped 4; count of bases not matched to a gene: 9. For the CDR3, the DNA is TGTGCCAGCAGCTTACCAGCGGGAAACACTTACGAGCAGTACTTC. Protein sequence: CASSLPAGNTYEQYF.

This chain links TRBV4-2 with TRBJ2-1, with 11 bases fitting TRBD2. CDR1 and CDR2 (germline): LGHNA, YNFKEQ. The CDR3 runs to 17 residues. The trim removed 1 base at V and 3 bases at J, leaving 5 bases unmatched. The CDR3 DNA reads as TGTGCCAGCAGCCAAGGGAGGACTAGCGGGTACTACAATGAGCAGTTCTTC. The encoded protein is CASSQGRTSGYYNEQFF.

This clone was counted a few times. The chain carries TRBV5-6 and TRBJ1-3, with unresolved D. The ends were cut back, 1 base at V and 0 bases at J, with 11 bases in the middle. The length of the CDR3 is 16 residues. The germline V gene encodes CDR1 SGHDT and CDR2 YYEEEE. The CDR3 spells CASSLSGRSSGNTIYF. Here the CDR3 DNA reads TGTGCCAGCAGCTTGAGCGGCCGAAGCTCTGGAAACACCATATATTTT.

This chain uses TRBV19 with TRBJ1-1, with D possibly being TRBD1 (5 bases). Germline lookup yields CDR1 LNHDA and CDR2 SQIVND (reference sequence). V was clipped by 5 bases and J by 4 bases, with 14 bases between them. The CDR3 loop spans 14 amino acids. CDR3 residues: CASSPSVGGTEAFF. The DNA for the CDR3 is TGTGCCAGTAGTCCGTCGGTTGGGGGCACTGAAGCTTTCTTT. Drawing the rest from reference TRBV19 and TRBJ1-1, the complete variable domain is DGGITQSPKYLFRKEGQNVTLSCEQNLNHDAMYWYRQDPGQGLRLIYYSQIVNDFQKGDIAEGYSVSREKKESFPLTVTSAQKNPTAFYLCASSPSVGGTEAFFGQGTRLTVV.

This clone was picked up one time. Other DNA variants within this sample encode the same CDR3. This sequence joins TRBV4-3 and TRBJ1-2; tentatively, D is TRBD1 (5 bases). Per germline, CDR1 LGHNA and CDR2 YSLEER. With 0 bases removed from V and 5 bases from J, the gap between germline ends came to 10 bases. The CDR3 is 14 residues long. Here the CDR3 DNA reads TGCGCCAGCAGCCAAGATCCCGGGGGTTATGGCTACACCTTC. Translating it yields CASSQDPGGYGYTF.

This clone was observed a handful of times. This chain links TRBV19 with TRBJ1-5; TRBD1 agrees at 7 bases. Unmatched junction bases numbered 8, after V lost 7 bases and J lost 5 bases. Per germline, CDR1 LNHDA and CDR2 SQIVND (reference sequence). The CDR3 spans 14 residues. As DNA, the CDR3 is TGTGCCAGTATTGGAGGGGGCCCGGATCAGCCCCAGCATTTT. It specifies CASIGGGPDQPQHF.

The rearrangement links TRBV29-1 to TRBJ2-1, with D perhaps matching TRBD1 (6 bases). CDR3 size: 11 residues. The germline CDR1 and CDR2 sequences are SQVTM and ANQGSEA. Trimming removed 3 bases from V and 6 bases from J, with 6 bases in between. In DNA form, the CDR3 reads TGCAGCGTTGACAGGGGCAATGAGCAGTTCTTC. This sequence encodes CSVDRGNEQFF.